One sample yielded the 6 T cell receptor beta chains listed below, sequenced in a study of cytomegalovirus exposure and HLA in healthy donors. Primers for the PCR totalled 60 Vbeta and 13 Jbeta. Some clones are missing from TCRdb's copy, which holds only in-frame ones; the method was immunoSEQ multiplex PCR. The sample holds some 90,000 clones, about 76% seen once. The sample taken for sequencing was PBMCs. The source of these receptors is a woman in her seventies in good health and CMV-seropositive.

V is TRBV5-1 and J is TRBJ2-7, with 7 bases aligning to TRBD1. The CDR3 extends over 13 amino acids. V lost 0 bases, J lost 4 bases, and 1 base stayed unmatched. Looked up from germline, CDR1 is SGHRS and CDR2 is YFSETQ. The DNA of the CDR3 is TGCGCCAGCAGCTTGGACAGGGGTTACGAGCAGTACTTC. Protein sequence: CASSLDRGYEQYF.

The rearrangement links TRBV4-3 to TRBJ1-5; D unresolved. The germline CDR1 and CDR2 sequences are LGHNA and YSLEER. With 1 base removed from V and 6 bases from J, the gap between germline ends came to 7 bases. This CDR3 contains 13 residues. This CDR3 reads CASSQVTGQPQHF. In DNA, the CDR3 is TGCGCCAGCAGCCAAGTAACGGGTCAGCCCCAGCATTTT.

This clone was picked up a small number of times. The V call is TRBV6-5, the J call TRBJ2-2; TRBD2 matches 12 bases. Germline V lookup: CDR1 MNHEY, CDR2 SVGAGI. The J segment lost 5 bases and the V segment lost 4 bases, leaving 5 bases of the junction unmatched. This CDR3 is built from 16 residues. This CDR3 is CASSSRGTSGTGELFF. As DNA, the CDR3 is TGTGCCAGCAGTTCGCGGGGGACTAGCGGGACCGGGGAGCTGTTTTTT.

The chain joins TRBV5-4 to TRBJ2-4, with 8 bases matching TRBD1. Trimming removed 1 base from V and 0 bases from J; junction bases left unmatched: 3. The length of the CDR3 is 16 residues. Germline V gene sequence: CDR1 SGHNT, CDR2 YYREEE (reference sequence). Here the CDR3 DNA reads TGTGCCAGCAGCTTGCAGGGGGCGTTAGCCAAAAACATTCAGTACTTC. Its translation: CASSLQGALAKNIQYF.

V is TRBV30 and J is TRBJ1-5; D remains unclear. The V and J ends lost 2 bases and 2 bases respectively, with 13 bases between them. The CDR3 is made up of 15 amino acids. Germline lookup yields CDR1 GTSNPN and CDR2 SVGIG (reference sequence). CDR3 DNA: TGTGCCTGGAGTCCGGAGGGCCGGGGCAATCAGCCCCAGCATTTT. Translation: CAWSPEGRGNQPQHF.

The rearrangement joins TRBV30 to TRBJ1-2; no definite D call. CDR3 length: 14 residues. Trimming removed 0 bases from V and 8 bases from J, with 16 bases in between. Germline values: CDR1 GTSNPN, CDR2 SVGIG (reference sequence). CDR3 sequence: CAWSVGGSARGYTF. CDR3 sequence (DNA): TGTGCCTGGAGTGTAGGAGGGAGTGCAAGGGGCTACACCTTC. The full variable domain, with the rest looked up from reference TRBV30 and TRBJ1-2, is SQTIHQWPATLVQPVGSPLSLECTVEGTSNPNLYWYRQAAGRGLQLLFYSVGIGQISSEVPQNLSASRPQDRQFILSSKKLLLSDSGFYLCAWSVGGSARGYTFGSGTRLTVV.